This T cell receptor (beta chain) was sequenced in a study of cytomegalovirus exposure and HLA in healthy donors. Study results and caveats: In the 130 or so validation repertoires, a later analysis found that first-cohort TCR clusters tended to co-occur. About 180 TCR beta chains were listed as cytomegalovirus-associated.

This clone came up a few times. Its antigen is currently unknown. The donors were in the approximately 120-subject validation cohort, distinct from the approximately 700-subject first cohort. Sequenced by immunoSEQ multiplex PCR; TCRdb stores in-frame clones only, minus some. The table includes 150,000 or so clones, around 87% detected once. Material: PBMCs. The sequence came from a woman between 25 and 40 years old in good health and CMV-seronegative.

The CDR3 DNA reads as TGTGCCAGCAGTCCCGCCCCAGGGGCCGCTTCCTACGAGCAGTACTTC. The encoded protein is CASSPAPGAASYEQYF. The rearrangement uses TRBV7-6 and TRBJ2-7; perhaps TRBD1 as D (6 bases). The CDR3 loop spans 16 amino acids. V was shortened by 6 bases and J by 1 base, with 19 bases between the two germline ends. Germline V CDR1 and CDR2: SGHVS, FNYEAQ.